The clone carrying this T cell receptor beta chain occurred a few times. Antigen: not known. Germline V lookup: CDR1 SGHRS, CDR2 YFSETQ. This CDR3 region has 15 residues. Trimming cost V 0 bases and J 1 base, with 10 bases left between them. The data derive from a study of T-cell reconstitution after alpha-beta-depleted transplantation in children. A library of TCRbeta sequences, prepared with unique molecular identifiers, was generated. In TCRdb, the PCR reads were re-called with MiXCR into one record per CDR3 protein. The sample shows about 870,000 distinct CDR3 sequences, 16% of them seen only once. General study points: Newly generated T cells supplied most T-cell counts and diversity one year post-transplant. Several patients had high TCRbeta diversity at day 60; it came from surviving recipient T cells and thymic progenitors. In patients about two months after transplant, alpha-beta T cells reportedly arose from several hundred expanded graft clones.

The TCR sequence derives from a male patient between 10 and 17 years old who had a stem cell transplant for acute lymphoblastic leukemia, so the T cells may come from the graft donor. The chain has TRBV5-1 and TRBJ1-1, with a weak D call TRBD1 (5 bases). The sample consisted of PBMCs, mostly from graft donor cells, taken 360 days after TCRalphabeta/CD19-depleted stem cell transplant. This CDR3 is CASSLAGGKNTEAFF. The CDR3 DNA reads TGCGCCAGCAGCTTGGCCGGGGGGAAGAACACTGAAGCTTTCTTT. Full variable domain (missing parts from reference TRBV5-1 and TRBJ1-1): KAGVTQTPRYLIKTRGQQVTLSCSPISGHRSVSWYQQTPGQGLQFLFEYFSETQRNKGNFPGRFSGRQFSNSRSEMNVSTLELGDSALYLCASSLAGGKNTEAFFGQGTRLTVV.